These 5 T cell receptor beta chains were sequenced from one sample in a study of PD-1 blockade in classical Hodgkin lymphoma. Specified time point: cycle 4 day 1 (C4D1), after 5 to 7 weeks of nivolumab. Patients all relapsed after autologous stem cell transplantation, and there was variation in brentuximab vedotin exposure. Magnetic negative selection of thawed PBMCs was the method by which CD4+ T cells were purified. Produced via immunoSEQ multiplex PCR; TCRdb's table is partial and in-frame only. Of just under 6,500 clones listed, approximately 86% are singletons. The input for sequencing was CD4+ T cells from blood, taken before the fourth cycle of nivolumab. The receptor set was obtained from a human donor with classical Hodgkin lymphoma.

The rearrangement joins TRBV11-2 to TRBJ2-1; 7 bases fit TRBD2. Losses at the gene ends were 5 bases for V and 7 bases for J; bases not matched to a gene: 14. The CDR3 is 16 amino acids. CDR1 SGHAT and CDR2 FQNNGV come from the germline V gene. CDR3 sequence (DNA): TGTGCCAGCAGCCGATGGGGGGGGGAGGCTGGTAATGAGCAGTTCTTC. This translates into CASSRWGGEAGNEQFF.

CDR3: CASSVDPGRDYEQYF. The CDR3 DNA follows: TGTGCCAGCAGCGTAGATCCAGGCCGGGACTACGAGCAGTACTTC. The rearrangement joins TRBV9 to TRBJ2-7; possible D gene TRBD2, 5 bases. CDR1 and CDR2 from the germline V gene are SGDLS and YYNGEE. Trimming left V 0 bases short and J 3 bases short, with 13 bases between. This CDR3 contains 15 residues.

The rearrangement joins TRBV14 to TRBJ2-5; D gene ambiguous. Germline values: CDR1 SGHDN, CDR2 FVKESK. The CDR3 contains 13 residues. V was shortened by 1 base and J by 2 bases, with 5 bases between the two germline ends. The DNA for the CDR3 is TGTGCCAGCAGCCAAGGACGGCAAGAGACCCAGTACTTC. This encodes CASSQGRQETQYF.

The chain employs TRBV7-9 and TRBJ2-7; D unclear. V lost 4 bases and J 4 bases, leaving 2 bases between the germline ends. This CDR3 spans 10 amino acids. The germline V gene encodes CDR1 SEHNR and CDR2 FQNEAQ (reference sequence). The CDR3 bases are TGTGCCAGCAGCTCATACGAGCAGTACTTC. It is translated as CASSSYEQYF.

The genes are TRBV5-5 and TRBJ2-7, with TRBD2 matching over 8 bases. J gave up 3 bases and V 5 bases, and 7 bases lay outside the gene matches. The germline V gene encodes CDR1 SGHKS and CDR2 YYEKEE (reference sequence). This CDR3 spans 14 amino acids. Written as DNA, the CDR3 is TGTGCCAGCAGACTAGCGGAAAGAGTCTACGAGCAGTACTTC. Amino acids: CASRLAERVYEQYF.